Below, 28 T cell receptor beta chains from the same sample are listed, as sequenced in a study of T cell clonality in common variable immunodeficiency. Study-wide results and caveats: Fewer deletions and N-nucleotide insertions were reportedly seen in common variable immunodeficiency TCR beta sequences.

Which antigens these TCRs recognize remains unknown. Produced via immunoSEQ multiplex PCR; TCRdb's table is partial and in-frame only. The sample was found to contain 25,000 to 35,000 clones, and every one recurs. The sequenced sample consisted of peripheral blood mononuclear cells. These receptor sequences come from a human donor with common variable immunodeficiency.

The table lists this clone with many counts. Read data end 3 residues before the CDR3 end; the end is taken from the germline J gene. The chain couples TRBV18 to TRBJ2-1; 7 nucleotides agree with TRBD2. The CDR3 runs to 16 residues. Germline V lookup: CDR1 KGHSH, CDR2 LQKENI. V was clipped by 6 bases and J by 3 bases; unmatched bases: 11. CDR3 loop: CASSPLTVAGYNEQFF. The CDR3 DNA, read in part, is TGTGCCAGCTCGCCCTTAACGGTAGCGGGCTACAATGAG.

This clone was found a few times. Sequencing ends 3 residues short of the CDR3 end; the germline J gene provides the rest. The chain is built from TRBV7-2 and TRBJ2-1, with 7 positions matching TRBD2. Germline trimming cut 5 bases from V and 2 bases from J; bases unmatched to any gene: 6. Looked up from germline, CDR1 is SGHTA and CDR2 is FQGNSA. The CDR3 runs to 15 residues. The CDR3 DNA, read in part, is TGTGCCAGCAGCGAGAGCGGGGTTACCTACAATGAG. Encoded protein: CASSESGVTYNE. The whole CDR3 sequence reads CASSESGVTYNEQFF.

The sample holds many counts of this clone. The read terminates 3 residues ahead of where the CDR3 ends, so the germline J gene completes it. This rearrangement joins TRBV13 to TRBJ1-2; 12 bases are a match to TRBD1. Germline trimming cut 5 bases from V and 4 bases from J; bases unmatched to any gene: 11. Per germline, CDR1 PRHDT and CDR2 FYEKMQ (reference sequence). The CDR3 has 17 residues. CDR3 in amino acids: CASSPEGQGARAYGYTF. The CDR3 bases that were read are TGTGCCAGCAGCCCGGAGGGACAGGGGGCGAGAGCCTATGGC.

This clone was seen at least ten times. The part of the CDR3 DNA that was read is TGTGCCAGCAGCTTAGCCCTAGACGAGACC. Amino acid sequence: CASSLALDET. The entire CDR3 sequence reads CASSLALDETQYF. The chain combines TRBV7-9 with TRBJ2-5; no definite D call. Read data end 3 residues before the CDR3 end; the end is taken from the germline J gene. Germline V lookup: CDR1 SEHNR, CDR2 FQNEAQ (reference sequence). Trimming cost V 0 bases and J 5 bases, with 7 bases left between them. There are 13 residues in the CDR3.

As for this clone: The read ends 3 residues before the CDR3 terminus; that terminus is restored from the germline J gene. This chain joins TRBV30 and TRBJ2-5; TRBD2 aligns across 9 bases. Germline V gene lookup returns CDR1 GTSNPN and CDR2 SVGIG (reference sequence). The length of the CDR3 is 16 residues. Losses at the gene ends were 2 bases for V and 5 bases for J; bases not matched to a gene: 12. CDR3 loop: CAWSQKRGAGLETQYF. Incomplete CDR3 DNA: TGTGCCTGGAGTCAGAAGCGGGGGGCCGGTTTGGAGACC.

This clone was counted between two and nine times. The read finishes 3 residues shy of the CDR3 end, and the germline J gene is used to complete it. The chain combines TRBV7-8 with TRBJ1-2; no reliable D call. Germline CDR1 reads SGHVS; CDR2 reads FQNEAQ. There are 13 residues in the CDR3. V was clipped by 3 bases and J by 5 bases, with 10 bases between them. The CDR3 bases that were read are TGTGCCAGCAGCTTTCAGGTCTCGTATGGC. Amino acid sequence: CASSFQVSYG. In full, the CDR3 is CASSFQVSYGYTF.

With regard to this clone: The read stops 3 residues short of the end of the CDR3; the missing end is completed from the germline J gene. This chain links TRBV7-3 with TRBJ1-2; 7 nucleotides line up with TRBD1. The germline CDR1 and CDR2 sequences are SGHTA and FQGTGA. V dropped 3 bases and J dropped 2; count of bases not matched to a gene: 3. The CDR3 loop spans 14 amino acids. CDR3 protein: CASSFGTENYGYTF. Partial CDR3 DNA: TGTGCCAGCAGCTTTGGGACAGAAAACTATGGC.

On this clone: The CDR3 end is not reached by the read, which stops 3 residues before it; the germline J gene fills it in. V and J are TRBV6-2 or TRBV6-3 and TRBJ1-4; TRBD1 matches at 9 bases. V dropped 6 bases and J dropped 9; count of bases not matched to a gene: 5. Germline values: CDR1 MNHEY, CDR2 SVGEGT. This CDR3 has 13 residues. CDR3 in amino acids: CASRPGQGQKLFF. Incomplete CDR3 DNA: TGTGCCAGCAGACCGGGACAGGGTCAAAAA.

Turning to this clone: Read coverage stops 3 residues before the CDR3 terminus; the germline J gene supplies the remainder. The J gene is TRBJ2-1, the V gene TRBV5-1; weak D call: TRBD2 (6 bases). The CDR3 covers 15 residues. CDR1 is SGHRS, CDR2 YFSETQ, per germline. V was shortened by 7 bases and J by 9 bases, with 23 bases between the two germline ends. The CDR3 protein is CASHYSSGLSGEQFF. The DNA read from the CDR3 is TGCGCCAGCCATTACAGTAGCGGTCTTTCGGGTGAG.

The table lists this clone with many counts. The read gets to within 3 residues of the CDR3 end, and the germline J gene fills in the rest. The genes are TRBV11-2 and TRBJ2-5, with D maybe TRBD2 (5 bases). The CDR3 has 15 amino acids. Trimming stripped 1 base from V and 4 bases from J, with 13 bases between. CDR1 and CDR2 from the germline V gene are SGHAT and FQNNGV. The part of the CDR3 DNA that was read is TGTGCCAGCAGCTTAGGGACCGGGGTCGCAGAGACC. Translation: CASSLGTGVAET. From start to end, the CDR3 is CASSLGTGVAETQYF. Together with reference TRBV11-2 and TRBJ2-5, the CDR3 gives the full variable domain: EAGVAQSPRYKIIEKRQSVAFWCNPISGHATLYWYQQILGQGPKLLIQFQNNGVVDDSQLPKDRFSAERLKGVDSTLKIQPAKLEDSAVYLCASSLGTGVAETQYFGPGTRLLVL.

As for this clone: The read ends 3 residues shy of where the CDR3 ends; the end is completed using the germline J gene. The gene calls are TRBV11-2 and TRBJ2-2; 7 bases are shared with TRBD2. V was clipped by 3 bases and J by 6 bases; unmatched bases: 1. The V gene's germline CDR1 is SGHAT and CDR2 FQNNGV. This CDR3 is built from 13 residues. CDR3 in amino acids: CASSLAGAGELFF. CDR3 DNA, as far as it was read: TGTGCCAGCAGCTTGGCGGGGGCCGGGGAG.

There are a few counts of this clone. This CDR3 reads CSARAMTGESYEQYF. The CDR3 DNA, read in part, is TGCAGTGCTAGAGCGATGACAGGGGAATCCTACGAG. This rearrangement joins TRBV20-1 to TRBJ2-7; 8 positions agree with TRBD1. The read ends 3 residues shy of where the CDR3 ends; the end is completed using the germline J gene. The V and J ends lost 1 base and 1 base, in that order; junction bases with no gene match: 6. CDR1 and CDR2 from the germline V gene are DFQATT and SNEGSKA (reference sequence). This CDR3 is 15 amino acids long.

Remarks on this clone: The read halts 3 residues ahead of the CDR3 end, with the missing end drawn from the germline J gene. This chain links TRBV19 with TRBJ1-2; D might be TRBD1 (5 bases). V was clipped by 5 bases and J by 4 bases, with 11 bases between them. Per germline, CDR1 LNHDA and CDR2 SQIVND (reference sequence). The CDR3 sequence is 13 residues long. The CDR3 reads CASSQGIAYGYTF. The sequenced CDR3 bases are TGTGCCAGTAGTCAGGGCATCGCCTATGGC.

For this clone: The sequence runs out 3 residues before the end of the CDR3; the remainder is reconstructed from the germline J gene. This sequence joins TRBV30 and TRBJ1-5, with TRBD1 matching over 7 bases. Germline trimming cut 2 bases from V and 6 bases from J; bases unmatched to any gene: 4. Per germline, CDR1 GTSNPN and CDR2 SVGIG (reference sequence). CDR3 length: 13 amino acids. The CDR3 bases that were read are TGTGCCTGGAGTTGGGCAGGGGGTCAGCCC. This gives the protein CAWSWAGGQP. The full CDR3 protein reads CAWSWAGGQPQHF.

At least ten counts were recorded for this clone. The CDR3 extends 3 residues past the end of the read, so its final part is completed from the germline J gene. The chain is built from TRBV7-3 and TRBJ2-5; 9 nucleotides agree with TRBD2. The CDR3 has 16 residues. Losses at the gene ends were 5 bases for V and 4 bases for J; bases not matched to a gene: 11. The V gene's germline CDR1 is SGHTA and CDR2 FQGTGA. Partial CDR3 DNA: TGTGCCAGCAGCCCAGGCCCAGCGGGGGGCAGAGAGACC. It translates to CASSPGPAGGRET. The full CDR3 protein reads CASSPGPAGGRETQYF.

The CDR3 is CASSMLGTSIYEQYF. CDR3 DNA, as far as it was read: TGTGCCAGTAGTATGTTAGGGACAAGCATCTACGAG. The chain combines TRBV19 with TRBJ2-7; D is possibly TRBD1 (6 bases). Sequencing ends 3 residues short of the CDR3 end; the germline J gene provides the rest. Germline V lookup: CDR1 LNHDA, CDR2 SQIVND (reference sequence). This CDR3 is 15 amino acids long. The ends were cut back, 3 bases at V and 3 bases at J, with 15 bases in the middle.

CDR3 DNA (partial): TGTGCCAGCTCACCAATAGGGACAGGATACACTGAA. Its protein product is CASSPIGTGYTE. The full CDR3 reads CASSPIGTGYTEAFF. This chain links TRBV18 with TRBJ1-1, with 8 bases matching TRBD1. Read sequence stops 3 residues before the CDR3 end, and the germline J gene provides the missing end. CDR1 is KGHSH, CDR2 LQKENI, per germline. V lost 2 bases and J lost 3; bases outside the gene matches: 5. CDR3 size: 15 residues. Full variable domain (rest looked up from reference TRBV18 and TRBJ1-1): NAGVMQNPRHLVRRRGQEARLRCSPMKGHSHVYWYRQLPEEGLKFMVYLQKENIIDESGMPKERFSAEFPKEGPSILRIQQVVRGDSAAYFCASSPIGTGYTEAFFGQGTRLTVV.

This clone was seen ten or more times. A junction boundary mismatches the germline segment, possibly from a read error. The CDR3: CASGEGGASYEQYF. Incomplete CDR3 DNA: TGTGCCAGCGGTGAGGGGGGAGCCTCCTACGAG. J is TRBJ2-7 and V is TRBV6-1; possibly TRBD1 or TRBD2 for D (6 bases each). The CDR3 goes on 3 residues after the read ends, and that part is filled in from the germline J gene. The V gene's germline CDR1 is MNHNS and CDR2 SASEGT. The CDR3 runs to 14 residues.

For this clone: The read halts 3 residues ahead of the CDR3 end, with the missing end drawn from the germline J gene. The chain combines TRBV10-2 with TRBJ2-1; TRBD1 matches 7 bases. The CDR3 covers 14 residues. V dropped 8 bases and J dropped 8; count of bases not matched to a gene: 12. CDR1 WSHSY and CDR2 SAAADI come from the germline V gene. CDR3 in amino acids: CASHPGTVNHEQFF. The CDR3 bases that were read are TGCGCCAGCCACCCCGGGACAGTGAACCATGAG.

This clone was observed a few times. The read terminates 3 residues before the CDR3 end, so the remaining end is supplied by the germline J gene. V gene TRBV19 combines with J gene TRBJ2-5; tentatively, D is TRBD2 (6 bases). CDR3 length: 15 residues. Germline values: CDR1 LNHDA, CDR2 SQIVND (reference sequence). Trimming cost V 4 bases and J 0 bases, with 12 bases left between them. CDR3 region: CASSKVGGNQETQYF. The covered CDR3 bases are TGTGCCAGTAGTAAGGTGGGGGGAAACCAAGAGACC.

This clone was seen many times. The observed sequence ends 3 residues before the CDR3 terminus, with the missing tail filled in from the germline J gene. V is TRBV20-1 and J is TRBJ1-1; D is possibly TRBD1 (5 bases). The CDR3 sequence is 12 residues long. Germline-derived CDR1 and CDR2 are DFQATT and SNEGSKA (reference sequence). V lost 2 bases and J lost 6, with 10 bases in between. Partial CDR3 DNA: TGCAGTGCTAGACAAGACAGTTCTGAA. This translates into CSARQDSSE. In full, the CDR3 is CSARQDSSEAFF.

To note about this clone: The CDR3 is cut off 3 residues early in the read; its end comes from the germline J gene. The chain has TRBV5-1 and TRBJ2-3; D is unresolved. The V end lost 2 bases, the J end lost 2 bases, and 9 bases lay between the germline ends. The germline gives CDR1 SGHRS, CDR2 YFSETQ. This CDR3 contains 14 residues. The covered CDR3 bases are TGCGCCAGCAGCTTCAGCGACCACACAGATACG. Translation: CASSFSDHTDT. The full-length CDR3 reads as CASSFSDHTDTQYF.

This clone was counted many times. With the read ending 3 residues before the CDR3 end, the germline J gene is used to fill in that end. J is TRBJ1-1 and V is TRBV5-1; perhaps TRBD1 as D (5 bases). This CDR3 has 15 amino acids. V lost 1 base to trimming and J lost 0 bases, with 10 bases between them. CDR1 is SGHRS, CDR2 YFSETQ, per germline. CDR3 sequence reads: CASSLYAGMNTEAFF. The CDR3 DNA, read in part, is TGCGCCAGCAGCTTGTACGCAGGGATGAACACTGAA.

The sample holds many counts of this clone. The sequenced fragment ends 3 residues before the CDR3 boundary, so the rest is inferred from the germline J gene. This chain joins TRBV18 and TRBJ1-1; D might be TRBD1 (5 bases). V was pared by 3 bases and J by 7 bases, with 27 bases between. Germline V lookup: CDR1 KGHSH, CDR2 LQKENI. This CDR3 comprises 18 residues. CDR3 protein: CASSPFRLTRAPQSEAFF. The DNA read from the CDR3 is TGTGCCAGCTCACCTTTTCGCCTTACCAGGGCCCCTCAGAGTGAA.

On this clone itself: The read ends 3 residues shy of where the CDR3 ends; the end is completed using the germline J gene. The genes are TRBV2 and TRBJ1-3; no clear D. V lost 6 bases, J lost 3 bases, and 12 bases lay in between. The CDR3 loop spans 14 amino acids. Germline values: CDR1 SNHLY, CDR2 FYNNEI. CDR3 DNA (partial): TGTGCCAGCAGCACATCCTCGGGTGGAAACACC. Translation: CASSTSSGGNT. The whole CDR3 region reads CASSTSSGGNTIYF.

This clone was observed a few times. Incomplete CDR3 DNA: TGTGCCAGTAGTATTTTTGCAGGGGCGTTGAACACTGAA. Translating it yields CASSIFAGALNTE. Given in full, the CDR3 is CASSIFAGALNTEAFF. This rearrangement joins TRBV19 to TRBJ1-1; D possibly corresponds to TRBD1 (6 bases). The read comes to an end 3 residues before the CDR3 does, leaving the germline J gene to fill in the end. V was shortened by 3 bases and J by 0 bases, with 14 bases between the two germline ends. The CDR3 is made up of 16 amino acids. Germline lookup yields CDR1 LNHDA and CDR2 SQIVND (reference sequence).

This clone appeared many times. The read finishes 3 residues shy of the CDR3 end, and the germline J gene is used to complete it. The chain joins TRBV18 to TRBJ1-4; the D gene is possibly TRBD1 (6 bases). Germline V lookup: CDR1 KGHSH, CDR2 LQKENI. Deletions cut 6 bases from V and 6 bases from J, with 14 bases between. The CDR3 totals 14 residues. This CDR3 reads CASSIDRQDEKLFF. The part of the CDR3 DNA that was read is TGTGCCAGCTCCATAGACAGGCAAGATGAAAAA.

The CDR3 DNA, read in part, is TGTGCCAGCAGTGCCCCTAGCGAAGGTTCCTACGAG. This sequence encodes CASSAPSEGSYE. The entire CDR3 sequence reads CASSAPSEGSYEQYF. This chain links TRBV6-1 with TRBJ2-7; maybe TRBD2 (6 bases). With the read ending 3 residues before the CDR3 end, the germline J gene is used to fill in that end. V was shortened by 4 bases and J by 1 base, with 14 bases between the two germline ends. The CDR3 is 15 residues long. CDR1 and CDR2 (germline): MNHNS, SASEGT.